Presented here are 8 T cell receptor beta chains from one specimen sequenced in a study of cytomegalovirus exposure and HLA in healthy donors. It was with 60 Vbeta and 13 Jbeta primers that the PCR ran. The assay was immunoSEQ multiplex PCR, and TCRdb's table has in-frame clones only and misses some. Of about 98,000 clones in the sample, about four fifths were seen once. Sequenced: PBMCs. These receptors were collected from a female donor in good health and CMV-seropositive.

The chain is built from TRBV7-3 and TRBJ2-3, with TRBD2 matching 7 bases. This CDR3 comprises 13 residues. With V trimmed by 2 bases and J by 6 bases, 2 bases remained unmatched. CDR1 and CDR2 from the germline V gene are SGHTA and FQGTGA. The CDR3 nucleotides read TGTGCCAGCAGCTTAGGACTAGGGGATACGCAGTATTTT. Translation gives CASSLGLGDTQYF.

The chain has TRBV10-3 and TRBJ2-7, with unresolved D. The CDR3 loop spans 11 amino acids. The V and J ends lost 8 bases and 6 bases respectively, with 11 bases between them. CDR1 is ENHRY and CDR2 is SYGVKD in the germline V gene. CDR3 coding DNA: TGTGCCATCTCCCTGGCAGGCGAGCAGTACTTC. Its protein is CAISLAGEQYF.

The chain has TRBV7-6 and TRBJ2-5, with 7 bases identical to TRBD1. Germline V gives CDR1 SGHVS, CDR2 FNYEAQ. The CDR3 totals 15 residues. V trimming: 0 bases; J trimming: 1 base; junction bases outside the gene matches: 2. In DNA, the CDR3 is TGTGCCAGCAGCTTAGCGACAGGGCTCCAAGAGACCCAGTACTTC. Translation: CASSLATGLQETQYF.

This chain connects TRBV14 to TRBJ1-2; 7 positions match TRBD1. From germline, CDR1 is SGHDN and CDR2 FVKESK. The V gene end was trimmed by 0 bases and the J gene end by 5 bases; junction bases not matched to a gene: 6. The CDR3 loop spans 15 amino acids. The CDR3 region has the DNA TGTGCCAGCAGCCAAGATTTCACAGGGGTATATGGCTACACCTTC. Translated: CASSQDFTGVYGYTF.

The chain joins TRBV6-5 to TRBJ2-7; possibly TRBD2 for D (6 bases). V gave up 8 bases and J gave up 6 bases, with 14 bases separating them. The CDR3 has 12 residues. Germline V gene sequence: CDR1 MNHEY, CDR2 SVGAGI. Here the CDR3 reads CASGLGGVEQYF. Here the CDR3 DNA reads TGTGCCAGCGGGCTGGGGGGTGTCGAGCAGTACTTC.

The gene calls are TRBV9 and TRBJ2-7; 8 nucleotides line up with TRBD1. This CDR3 region has 15 residues. V lost 1 base and J lost 3; bases outside the gene matches: 6. Germline CDR1 and CDR2: SGDLS and YYNGEE. The CDR3 spells CASSVSGTGHYEQYF. The CDR3 DNA is TGTGCCAGCAGCGTAAGTGGGACAGGACACTACGAGCAGTACTTC.

The chain carries TRBV29-1 and TRBJ1-3; D is possibly TRBD1 (6 bases). The CDR3 sequence is 14 residues long. Germline CDR1 SQVTM, CDR2 ANQGSEA. V was shortened by 4 bases and J by 1 base, with 11 bases between the two germline ends. CDR3 in amino acids: CSVALDRSGNTIYF. The CDR3 DNA reads TGCAGCGTTGCACTCGACAGGTCTGGAAACACCATATATTTT.

This chain joins TRBV11-1 and TRBJ2-7, with 8 positions matching TRBD2. The germline CDR1 and CDR2 sequences are SGHAT and FQDESV (reference sequence). The CDR3 sequence is 15 residues long. Trimming took 1 base from V and 3 from J; bases not matched to a gene: 5. CDR3 in amino acids: CASSLVAGSHYEQYF. Here the CDR3 DNA reads TGTGCCAGCAGCTTAGTAGCGGGAAGCCACTACGAGCAGTACTTC.